Sequencing of this TCR beta chain was carried out in a study of CD8+CD57+ T cells in acquired aplastic anemia. The study profiled TCR beta VDJ and CDR3 using genomic DNA as template. Via MiXCR, TCRdb re-called the reads, giving one row per CDR3 protein. The sample carries fewer than 300,000 distinct CDR3 sequences, roughly 82% recorded once. The CDR3 extends over 13 amino acids. V lost 3 bases to trimming and J lost 2 bases, with 10 bases between them. Germline lookup yields CDR1 DFQATT and CDR2 SNEGSKA (reference sequence). Individuals selected for sequencing had exhibited CD8+CD57+ cell expansion on flow cytometry. Each of the patients presented with severe acquired aplastic anemia.

Sequencing used sorted CD4+, CD8+, or CD8+CD57+ T cells (not recorded which) from PBMCs. The receptor's source is a human donor with aplastic anemia. V and J are TRBV20-1 and TRBJ2-5, with unresolved D. The CDR3 reads CSASRQLQETQYF. In DNA, the CDR3 is TGCAGTGCTAGCCGACAACTGCAAGAGACCCAGTACTTC.